The sequence of this T cell receptor beta chain was determined in a study of early T cells in non-severe SARS-CoV-2 infection. Study at large: The authors sequenced bulk RNA from unsorted whole blood, leaving chains unpaired. The study, taken as a whole, reports: Anti-spike CD8 specificities were favored by VDJdb matching, whose results missed private and CD4 specificities.

The CDR3 runs to 15 residues. Trimming took 10 bases from V and 0 from J, leaving 16 bases between them. Germline assignment: CDR1 MRHNA and CDR2 SNTAGT. cDNA molecules, individually, were tagged with unique molecular identifiers. TCRdb re-called the 5' RACE reads through MiXCR, storing one row per CDR3 protein. The sample has 62,000 or so distinct CDR3 sequences; about 10% are singletons. Points on this clonotype: Its matching antigen is unknown.

Source: whole blood, taken at baseline. The sequence was obtained from an adult who was a healthcare worker with PCR-confirmed SARS-CoV-2 infection or an uninfected control (not recorded which). The chain combines TRBV6-4 with TRBJ2-1, with D possibly called TRBD1 or TRBD2 (5 bases each). CDR3 protein: CATRRDGGSYNEQFF. In DNA form, the CDR3 reads TGTGCCACCCGTCGGGACGGTGGCTCCTACAATGAGCAGTTCTTC.